The 14 T cell receptor beta chains presented below share a single source sample, sequenced in a study of cytomegalovirus exposure and HLA in healthy donors. 60 Vbeta and 13 Jbeta primers were used in PCR. Here immunoSEQ multiplex PCR was the method, and the copy in TCRdb shows in-frame clones only, minus some. The sample shows about 130,000 clones, 70% to 80% of them seen only once. Sequencing used PBMCs. These receptors came from a man between 25 and 39 years old in good health and CMV-seronegative.

This clone was counted between two and nine times. The chain is built from TRBV7-8 and TRBJ2-5; 12 nucleotides line up with TRBD2. The CDR3 runs 16 residues. Germline V gene lookup returns CDR1 SGHVS and CDR2 FQNEAQ. After removal of 3 bases from V and 1 base from J, the junction contained 3 bases not matched to a gene. In DNA form, the CDR3 reads TGTGCCAGCAGCTTTGGACTAGCGGGAATCCAAGAGACCCAGTACTTC. Translation gives CASSFGLAGIQETQYF.

V is TRBV19 and J is TRBJ2-6; D is uncertain. V was pared by 9 bases and J by 0 bases, with 3 bases between. Germline CDR1 is LNHDA and CDR2 is SQIVND (reference sequence). The CDR3 has 12 residues. DNA of the CDR3: TGTGCCAGCTTCTCTGGGGCCAACGTCCTGACTTTC. It specifies CASFSGANVLTF.

This chain links TRBV6-1 with TRBJ2-1; D might be TRBD2 (5 bases). Germline V lookup: CDR1 MNHNS, CDR2 SASEGT. This CDR3 comprises 15 residues. V dropped 6 bases and J dropped 1 base, with 13 bases sitting between them. The CDR3, as DNA: TGTGCCAGCAGCGTACGACTATTTTCCTACAATGAGCAGTTCTTC. Translating it yields CASSVRLFSYNEQFF.

A remark on this clone: This sample includes further DNA sequences coding for the same CDR3. The chain joins TRBV29-1 to TRBJ2-3; D is ambiguous. The V end lost 0 bases, the J end lost 4 bases, and 35 bases lay between the germline ends. This CDR3 comprises 22 residues. CDR1 SQVTM and CDR2 ANQGSEA come from the germline V gene. The CDR3 sequence: CSVEDCVVVRLLEGPEADTQYF. Written as DNA, the CDR3 is TGCAGCGTTGAAGATTGCGTAGTGGTGCGGCTGTTGGAAGGCCCCGAGGCAGATACGCAGTATTTT.

In its sample, this clone was seen once. This rearrangement joins TRBV7-9 to TRBJ2-1; 10 bases fit TRBD2. The CDR3 loop spans 14 amino acids. J lost 8 bases, V lost 5 bases, and 6 bases had no gene match. CDR1 and CDR2 (germline): SEHNR, FQNEAQ (reference sequence). CDR3 bases: TGTGCCAGCAGCCCTAGCGGGAGAGACTATGAGCAGTTCTTC. Amino acids: CASSPSGRDYEQFF.

About this clone itself: The same CDR3 arises from other DNA sequences in this sample as well. The chain links TRBV30 to TRBJ2-2, with a possible D match to TRBD1 (8 bases). This CDR3 region has 14 residues. Germline V gene lookup returns CDR1 GTSNPN and CDR2 SVGIG (reference sequence). V was pared by 2 bases and J by 4 bases, with 11 bases between. The CDR3 loop reads CAWSTGGGTGELFF. Here the CDR3 DNA reads TGTGCCTGGAGTACAGGGGGGGGCACCGGGGAGCTGTTTTTT.

The chain carries TRBV11-2 and TRBJ2-3; D call uncertain. Trimming took 4 bases from V and 0 from J, leaving 8 bases between them. The germline gives CDR1 SGHAT, CDR2 FQNNGV. The length of the CDR3 is 14 residues. CDR3 DNA: TGTGCCAGCAGCTCTTTTTATAGCACAGATACGCAGTATTTT. Residues: CASSSFYSTDTQYF.

This rearrangement joins TRBV11-2 to TRBJ2-1; 10 bases are shared with TRBD2. The germline CDR1 and CDR2 sequences are SGHAT and FQNNGV. V dropped 5 bases and J dropped 4; count of bases not matched to a gene: 5. The CDR3 runs to 15 residues. In DNA, the CDR3 is TGTGCCAGCAGCCCCGGGACTAGCGTGTACAATGAGCAGTTCTTC. Translating gives CASSPGTSVYNEQFF.

This sequence joins TRBV11-2 and TRBJ2-7, with 7 nucleotides matching TRBD2. V was pared by 5 bases and J by 3 bases, with 10 bases of the junction left unmatched. The CDR3 has 15 residues. Germline CDR1 and CDR2: SGHAT and FQNNGV. CDR3 in amino acids: CASSQNPGTNYEQYF. DNA for the CDR3: TGTGCCAGCAGCCAAAATCCCGGGACTAACTACGAGCAGTACTTC.

The V gene is TRBV7-9, the J gene TRBJ1-1; no reliable D call. The CDR3 has 17 residues. V was pared by 1 base and J by 1 base, with 16 bases between. Germline CDR1 is SEHNR and CDR2 is FQNEAQ (reference sequence). The CDR3 reads CASSLERQLRSNTEAFF. CDR3 DNA sequence: TGTGCCAGCAGCTTAGAGCGGCAACTCCGGTCGAACACTGAAGCTTTCTTT.

This clone has just one count. V is TRBV28 and J is TRBJ2-5, with 7 nucleotides matching TRBD2. The CDR3 extends over 16 amino acids. Unmatched junction bases numbered 10, after V lost 2 bases and J lost 4 bases. Germline lookup yields CDR1 MDHEN and CDR2 SYDVKM. CDR3 loop: CASSLAAGLSGETQYF. The CDR3 bases are TGTGCCAGCAGTTTAGCCGCGGGACTATCGGGAGAGACCCAGTACTTC.

The V gene is TRBV29-1, the J gene TRBJ1-1; 10 bases are a match to TRBD1. This CDR3 is 16 amino acids long. In germline, CDR1 is SQVTM, CDR2 ANQGSEA. Losses at the gene ends were 5 bases for V and 5 bases for J; bases not matched to a gene: 14. CDR3 sequence: CSVKIWKTGGLTEAFF. DNA of the CDR3: TGCAGCGTTAAAATTTGGAAGACAGGGGGCCTAACTGAAGCTTTCTTT.

The DNA of the CDR3 is TGTGCCAGCAGATTACCGGGACTAGCGGACAATGAGCAGTTCTTC. This gives the protein CASRLPGLADNEQFF. This chain links TRBV5-6 with TRBJ2-1; 11 bases are shared with TRBD2. Trimming took 5 bases from V and 5 from J; bases not matched to a gene: 6. Germline loops: CDR1 SGHDT, CDR2 YYEEEE. The length of the CDR3 is 15 residues.

The chain recombines TRBV4-2 with TRBJ2-1; 12 bases line up with TRBD2. J was trimmed by 9 bases and V by 4 bases; bases with no gene match: 13. The CDR3 covers 17 residues. The germline CDR1 and CDR2 sequences are LGHNA and YNFKEQ. The DNA for the CDR3 is TGTGCCAGCAGCCTTACCACCCGGACGACTAGCGGGGGTGAGCAGTTCTTC. Translation gives CASSLTTRTTSGGEQFF.